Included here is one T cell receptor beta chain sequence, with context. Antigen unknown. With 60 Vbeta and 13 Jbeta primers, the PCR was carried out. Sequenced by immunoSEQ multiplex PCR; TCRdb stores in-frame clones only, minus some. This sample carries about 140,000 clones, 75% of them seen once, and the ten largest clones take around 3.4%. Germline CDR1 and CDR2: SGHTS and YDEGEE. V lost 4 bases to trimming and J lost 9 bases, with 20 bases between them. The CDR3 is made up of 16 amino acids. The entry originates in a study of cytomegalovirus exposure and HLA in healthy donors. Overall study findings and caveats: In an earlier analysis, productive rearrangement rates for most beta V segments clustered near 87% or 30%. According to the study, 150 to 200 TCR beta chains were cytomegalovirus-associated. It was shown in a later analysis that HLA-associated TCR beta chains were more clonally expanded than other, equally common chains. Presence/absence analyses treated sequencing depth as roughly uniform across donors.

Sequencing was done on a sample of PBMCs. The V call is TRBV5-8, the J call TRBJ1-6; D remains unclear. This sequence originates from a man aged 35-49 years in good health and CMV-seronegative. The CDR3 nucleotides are TGTGCCAGCAGCCAGGCCTCTTTAGCGGCCGTTTCACCCCTCCACTTT. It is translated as CASSQASLAAVSPLHF.